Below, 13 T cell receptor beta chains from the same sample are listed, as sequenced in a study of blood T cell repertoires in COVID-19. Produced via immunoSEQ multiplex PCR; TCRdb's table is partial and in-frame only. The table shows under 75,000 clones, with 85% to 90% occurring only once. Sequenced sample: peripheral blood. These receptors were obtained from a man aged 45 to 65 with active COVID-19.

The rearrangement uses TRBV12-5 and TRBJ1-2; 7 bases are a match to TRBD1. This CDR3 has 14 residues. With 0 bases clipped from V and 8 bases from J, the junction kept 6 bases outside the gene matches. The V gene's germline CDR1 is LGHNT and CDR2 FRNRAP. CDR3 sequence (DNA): TGTGCTAGTGGTTTGGTGGGGACAGTAGAGGGCTACACCTTC. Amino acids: CASGLVGTVEGYTF.

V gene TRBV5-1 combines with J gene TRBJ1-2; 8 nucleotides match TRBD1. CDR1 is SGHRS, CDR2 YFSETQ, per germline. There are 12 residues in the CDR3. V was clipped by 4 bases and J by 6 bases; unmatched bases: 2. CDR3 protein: CASSPGQDGYTF. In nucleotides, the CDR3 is TGCGCCAGCAGCCCGGGACAGGATGGCTACACCTTC.

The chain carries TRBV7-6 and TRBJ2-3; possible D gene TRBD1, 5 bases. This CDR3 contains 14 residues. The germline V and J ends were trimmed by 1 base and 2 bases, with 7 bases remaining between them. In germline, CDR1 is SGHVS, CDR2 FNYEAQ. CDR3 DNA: TGTGCCAGCAGCTTAGACAGGTTCACAGATACGCAGTATTTT. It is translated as CASSLDRFTDTQYF.

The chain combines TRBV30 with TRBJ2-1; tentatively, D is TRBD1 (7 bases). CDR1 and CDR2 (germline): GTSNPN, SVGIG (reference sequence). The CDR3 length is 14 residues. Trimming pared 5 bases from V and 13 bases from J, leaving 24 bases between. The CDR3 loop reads CAWGAGQNNPKQFF. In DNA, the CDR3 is TGTGCCTGGGGGGCGGGACAGAACAACCCAAAACAGTTCTTC.

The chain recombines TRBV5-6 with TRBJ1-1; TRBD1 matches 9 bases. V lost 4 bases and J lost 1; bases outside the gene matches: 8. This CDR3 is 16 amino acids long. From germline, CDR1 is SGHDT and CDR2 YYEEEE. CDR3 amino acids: CASSPVLDRGNTEAFF. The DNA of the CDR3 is TGTGCCAGCAGCCCAGTCCTGGACAGGGGGAACACTGAAGCTTTCTTT.

CDR3 nucleotides: TGTGCCAGCAGCCAAGACGGACGGCCGGGGTATGGCTACACCTTC. Translation: CASSQDGRPGYGYTF. The chain links TRBV14 to TRBJ1-2, with D hard to call. This CDR3 is 15 amino acids long. Germline V CDR1 and CDR2: SGHDN, FVKESK. The V end was cut by 0 bases, the J end by 5 bases, with 13 bases between.

The CDR3: CASSLGAADYPYEQYF. The CDR3 DNA follows: TGTGCCAGCAGCTTAGGGGCGGCGGACTATCCCTACGAGCAGTACTTC. The rearrangement joins TRBV7-2 to TRBJ2-7, with D tentatively TRBD2 (6 bases). Germline CDR1 reads SGHTA; CDR2 reads FQGNSA. The CDR3 runs 16 residues. Deletions cut 1 base from V and 2 bases from J, with 15 bases between. Filled out from reference TRBV7-2 and TRBJ2-7, the complete variable domain reads GAGVSQSPSNKVTEKGKDVELRCDPISGHTALYWYRQSLGQGLEFLIYFQGNSAPDKSGLPSDRFSAERTGGSVSTLTIQRTQQEDSAVYLCASSLGAADYPYEQYFGPGTRLTVT.

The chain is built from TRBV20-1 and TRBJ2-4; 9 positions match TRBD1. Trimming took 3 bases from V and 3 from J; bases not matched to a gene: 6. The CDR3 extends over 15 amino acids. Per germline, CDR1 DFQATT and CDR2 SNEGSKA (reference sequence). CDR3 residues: CSASWTGAYKNIQYF. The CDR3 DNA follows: TGCAGTGCTAGTTGGACAGGGGCATACAAAAACATTCAGTACTTC.

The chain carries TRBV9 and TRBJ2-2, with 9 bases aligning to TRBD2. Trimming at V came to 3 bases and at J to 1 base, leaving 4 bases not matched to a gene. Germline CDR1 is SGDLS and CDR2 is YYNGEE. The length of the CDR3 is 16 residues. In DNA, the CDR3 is TGTGCCAGCAGCGGCGGGGGGGCCCTGAACACCGGGGAGCTGTTTTTT. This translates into CASSGGGALNTGELFF.

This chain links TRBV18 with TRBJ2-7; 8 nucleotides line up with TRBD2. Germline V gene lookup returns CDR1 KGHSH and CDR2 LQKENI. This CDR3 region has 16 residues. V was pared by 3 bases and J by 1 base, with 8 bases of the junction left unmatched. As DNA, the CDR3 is TGTGCCAGCTCACCGTTTGCGGGGGGAAATTCCTACGAGCAGTACTTC. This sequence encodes CASSPFAGGNSYEQYF. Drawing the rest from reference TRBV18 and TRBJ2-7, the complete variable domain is NAGVMQNPRHLVRRRGQEARLRCSPMKGHSHVYWYRQLPEEGLKFMVYLQKENIIDESGMPKERFSAEFPKEGPSILRIQQVVRGDSAAYFCASSPFAGGNSYEQYFGPGTRLTVT.

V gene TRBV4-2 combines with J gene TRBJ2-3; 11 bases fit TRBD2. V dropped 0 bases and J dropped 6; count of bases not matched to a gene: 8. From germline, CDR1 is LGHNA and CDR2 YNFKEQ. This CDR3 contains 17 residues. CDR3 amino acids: CASSQEFTSGGKDTQYF. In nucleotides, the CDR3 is TGTGCCAGCAGCCAAGAGTTCACTAGCGGGGGTAAGGATACGCAGTATTTT.

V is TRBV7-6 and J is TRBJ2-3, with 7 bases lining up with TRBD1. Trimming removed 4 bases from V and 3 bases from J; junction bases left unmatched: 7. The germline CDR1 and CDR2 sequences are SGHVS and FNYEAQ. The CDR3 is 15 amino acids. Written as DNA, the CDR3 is TGTGCCAGCAGCTCCCGACAGGGTATAACAGATACGCAGTATTTT. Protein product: CASSSRQGITDTQYF.

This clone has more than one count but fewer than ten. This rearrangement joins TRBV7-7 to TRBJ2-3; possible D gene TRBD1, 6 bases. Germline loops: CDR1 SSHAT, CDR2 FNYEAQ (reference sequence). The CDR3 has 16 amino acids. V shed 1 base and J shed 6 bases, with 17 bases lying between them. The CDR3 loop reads CASSLGWGPTSDTQYF. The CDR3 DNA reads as TGTGCCAGCAGCTTAGGGTGGGGGCCTACTTCGGATACGCAGTATTTT.